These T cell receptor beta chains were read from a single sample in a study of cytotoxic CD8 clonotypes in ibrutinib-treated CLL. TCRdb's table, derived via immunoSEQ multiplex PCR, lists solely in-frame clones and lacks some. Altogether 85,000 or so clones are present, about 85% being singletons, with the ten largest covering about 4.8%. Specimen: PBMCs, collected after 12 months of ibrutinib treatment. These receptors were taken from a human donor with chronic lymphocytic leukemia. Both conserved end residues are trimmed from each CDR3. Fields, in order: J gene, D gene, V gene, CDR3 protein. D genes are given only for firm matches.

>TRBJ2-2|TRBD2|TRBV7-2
ASSLAWRGTGELF
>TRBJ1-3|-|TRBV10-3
AISTPTGGTIY
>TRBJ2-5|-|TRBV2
ASSDVQGGETQY
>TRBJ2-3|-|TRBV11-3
ASALVGDTQY
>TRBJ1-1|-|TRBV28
ASSLPAGGEAF
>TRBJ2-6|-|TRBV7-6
ASSPRASGANVLT
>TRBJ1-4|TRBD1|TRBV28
ASSFLPGQISEDNEKLF
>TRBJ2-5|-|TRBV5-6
ASSLGEETQY
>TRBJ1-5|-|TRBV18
ASSPGPTGQPQH
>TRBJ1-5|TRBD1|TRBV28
ATQGAGGQPQH
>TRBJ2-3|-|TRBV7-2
ASSLSWDTQY
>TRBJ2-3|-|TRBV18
ASSPVRSTDTQY
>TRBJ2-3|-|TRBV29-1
SVGTAGADTQY
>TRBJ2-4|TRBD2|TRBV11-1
ASSPGGGAQRIQY
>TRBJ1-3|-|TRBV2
ASSDGLLGRRNTIY
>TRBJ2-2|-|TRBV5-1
ASSGLGFTGELF
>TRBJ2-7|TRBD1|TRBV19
ASQDRGYEQY
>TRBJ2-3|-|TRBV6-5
ASSYSGPTDTQY
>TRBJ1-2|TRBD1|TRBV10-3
AISGQAADNYGYT
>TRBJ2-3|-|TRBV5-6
ASTPGGPTQY
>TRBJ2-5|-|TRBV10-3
AISEGGPVGTQY
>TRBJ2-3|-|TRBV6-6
ASSPAPGWADTQY
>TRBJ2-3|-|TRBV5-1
ASSLRDSTDTQY
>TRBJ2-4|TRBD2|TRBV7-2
ASSTIWEGKNIQY
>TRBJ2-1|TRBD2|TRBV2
ASSGGLAGPFMF
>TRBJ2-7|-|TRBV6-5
ASSSDPDRRRN
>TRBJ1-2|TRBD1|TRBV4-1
ASSQGGDRAGYGYT
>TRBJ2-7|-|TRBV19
ASSIDLLAPYEQY
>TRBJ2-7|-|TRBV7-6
ASSLLGQGGYEQY
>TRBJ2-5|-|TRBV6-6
ASGPSGGPRRETQY
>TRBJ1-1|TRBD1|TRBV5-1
ASSQRTGGVAF
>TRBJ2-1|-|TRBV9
ASSAGWAYNEQF
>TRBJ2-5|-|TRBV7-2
ASSRGRWQETQY
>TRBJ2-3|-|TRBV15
ATSTRTRPSTDTQY
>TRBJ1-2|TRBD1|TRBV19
ASSMLEDRARYGYT
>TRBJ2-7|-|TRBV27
ASSFPRGEQY
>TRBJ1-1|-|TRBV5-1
ASSDNRFDEAF
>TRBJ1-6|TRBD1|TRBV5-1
ASSLGDRDGPGSPLH
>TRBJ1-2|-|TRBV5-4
ASSAGGRGNYGYT